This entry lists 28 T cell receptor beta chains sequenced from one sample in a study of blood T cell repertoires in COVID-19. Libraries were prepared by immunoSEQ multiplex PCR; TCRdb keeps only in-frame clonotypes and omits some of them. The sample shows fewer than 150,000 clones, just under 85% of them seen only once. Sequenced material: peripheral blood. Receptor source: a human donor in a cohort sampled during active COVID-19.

The CDR3 sequence is CAWRDRGTNYGYTF. The CDR3 DNA sequence: TGTGCCTGGAGGGACAGGGGAACGAACTATGGCTACACCTTC. This chain uses TRBV30 with TRBJ1-2, with 9 bases aligning to TRBD1. Losses at the gene ends were 3 bases for V and 2 bases for J; bases not matched to a gene: 4. This CDR3 comprises 14 residues. CDR1 GTSNPN and CDR2 SVGIG come from the germline V gene (reference sequence).

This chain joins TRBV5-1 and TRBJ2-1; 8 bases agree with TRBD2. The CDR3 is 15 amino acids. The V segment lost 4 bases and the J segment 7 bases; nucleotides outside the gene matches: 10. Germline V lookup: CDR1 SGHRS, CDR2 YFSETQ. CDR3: CASSHQGGGLNEQFF. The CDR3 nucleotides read TGCGCCAGCAGCCACCAAGGCGGGGGGTTAAATGAGCAGTTCTTC.

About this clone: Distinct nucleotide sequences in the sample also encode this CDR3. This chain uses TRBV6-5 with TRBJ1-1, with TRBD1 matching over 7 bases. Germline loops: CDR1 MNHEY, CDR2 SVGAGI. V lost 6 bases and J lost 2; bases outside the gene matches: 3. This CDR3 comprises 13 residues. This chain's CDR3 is CASSRDRNTEAFF. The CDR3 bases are TGTGCCAGCAGCCGGGACAGAAACACTGAAGCTTTCTTT.

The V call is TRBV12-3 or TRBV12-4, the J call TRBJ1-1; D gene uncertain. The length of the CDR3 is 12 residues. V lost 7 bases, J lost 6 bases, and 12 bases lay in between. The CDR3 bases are TGTGCCAGCATAAAGGGAGGATCTGAAGCTTTCTTT. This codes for CASIKGGSEAFF.

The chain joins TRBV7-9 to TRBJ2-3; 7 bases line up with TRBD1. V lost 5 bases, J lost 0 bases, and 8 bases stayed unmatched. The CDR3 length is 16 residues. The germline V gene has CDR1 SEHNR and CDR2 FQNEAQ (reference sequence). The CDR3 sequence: CASSNRDSPSTDTQYF. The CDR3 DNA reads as TGTGCCAGCAGCAACCGGGACAGTCCTAGCACAGATACGCAGTATTTT.

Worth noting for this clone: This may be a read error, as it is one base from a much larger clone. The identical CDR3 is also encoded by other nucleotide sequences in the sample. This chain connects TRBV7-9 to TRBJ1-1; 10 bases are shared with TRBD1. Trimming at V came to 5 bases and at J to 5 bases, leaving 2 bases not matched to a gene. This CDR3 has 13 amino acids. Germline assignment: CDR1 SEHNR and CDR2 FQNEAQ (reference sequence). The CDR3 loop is CASSPGQGTEAFF. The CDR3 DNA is TGTGCCAGCAGCCCGGGACAGGGGACTGAAGCTTTCTTT.

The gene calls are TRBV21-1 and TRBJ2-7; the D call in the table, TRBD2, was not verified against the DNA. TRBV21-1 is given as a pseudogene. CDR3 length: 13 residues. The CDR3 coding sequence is TGTGCCAGCAGCAATTGGGGGGGGTACGAGCAGTACTTC. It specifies CASSNWGGYEQYF.

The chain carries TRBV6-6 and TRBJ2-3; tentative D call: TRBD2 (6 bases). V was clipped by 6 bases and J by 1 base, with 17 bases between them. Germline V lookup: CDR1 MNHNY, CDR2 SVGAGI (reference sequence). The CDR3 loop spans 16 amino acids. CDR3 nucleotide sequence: TGTGCCAGCAGCCTACCCCGGAGGGTTGGCACAGATACGCAGTATTTT. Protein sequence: CASSLPRRVGTDTQYF.

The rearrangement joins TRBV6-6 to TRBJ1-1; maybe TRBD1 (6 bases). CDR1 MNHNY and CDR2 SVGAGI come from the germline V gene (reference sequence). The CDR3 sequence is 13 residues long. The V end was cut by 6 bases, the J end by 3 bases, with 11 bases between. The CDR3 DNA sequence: TGTGCCAGCAGAGAGAGGGGGTACACTGAAGCTTTCTTT. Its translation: CASRERGYTEAFF.

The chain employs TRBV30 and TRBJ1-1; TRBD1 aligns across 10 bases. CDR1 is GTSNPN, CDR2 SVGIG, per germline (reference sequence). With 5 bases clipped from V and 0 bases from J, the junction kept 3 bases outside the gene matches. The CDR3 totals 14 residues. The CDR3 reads CAWRQGAMNTEAFF. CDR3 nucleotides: TGTGCCTGGCGACAGGGGGCCATGAACACTGAAGCTTTCTTT.

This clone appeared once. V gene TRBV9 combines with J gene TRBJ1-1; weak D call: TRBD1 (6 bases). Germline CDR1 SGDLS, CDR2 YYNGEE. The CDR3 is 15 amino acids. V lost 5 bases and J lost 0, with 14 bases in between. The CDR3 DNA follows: TGTGCCAGCAGGAGGGGGGAGGGGTTGAACACTGAAGCTTTCTTT. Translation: CASRRGEGLNTEAFF. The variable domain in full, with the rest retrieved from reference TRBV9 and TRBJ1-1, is DSGVTQTPKHLITATGQRVTLRCSPRSGDLSVYWYQQSLDQGLQFLIQYYNGEERAKGNILERFSAQQFPDLHSELNLSSLELGDSALYFCASRRGEGLNTEAFFGQGTRLTVV.

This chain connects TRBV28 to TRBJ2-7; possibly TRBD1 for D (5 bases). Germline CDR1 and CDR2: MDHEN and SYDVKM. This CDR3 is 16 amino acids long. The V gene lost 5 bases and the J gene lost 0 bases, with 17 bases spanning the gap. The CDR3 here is CASSGYKQAYSYEQYF. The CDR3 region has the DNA TGTGCCAGCAGTGGATATAAACAGGCCTACTCCTACGAGCAGTACTTC.

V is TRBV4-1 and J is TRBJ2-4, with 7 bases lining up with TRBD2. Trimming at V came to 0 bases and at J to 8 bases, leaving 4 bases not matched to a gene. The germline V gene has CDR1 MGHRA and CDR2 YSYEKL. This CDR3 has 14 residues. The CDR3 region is CASSQEAGFYIQYF. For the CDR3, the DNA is TGCGCCAGCAGCCAAGAAGCGGGGTTTTACATTCAGTACTTC.

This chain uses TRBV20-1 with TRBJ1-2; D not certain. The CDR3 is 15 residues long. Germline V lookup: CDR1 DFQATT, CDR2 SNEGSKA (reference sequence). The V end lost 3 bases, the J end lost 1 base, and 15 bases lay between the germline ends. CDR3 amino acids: CSASQRTAFNYGYTF. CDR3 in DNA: TGCAGTGCTAGTCAAAGGACTGCCTTTAACTATGGCTACACCTTC.

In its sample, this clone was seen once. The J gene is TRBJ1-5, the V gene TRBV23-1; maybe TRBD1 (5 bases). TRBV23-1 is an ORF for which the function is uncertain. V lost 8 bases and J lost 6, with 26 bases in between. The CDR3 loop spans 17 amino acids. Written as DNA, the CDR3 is TGCGCCAGCGGTAAAACAGGTCCCCGGACGGTGGGTCAGCCCCAGCATTTT. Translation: CASGKTGPRTVGQPQHF.

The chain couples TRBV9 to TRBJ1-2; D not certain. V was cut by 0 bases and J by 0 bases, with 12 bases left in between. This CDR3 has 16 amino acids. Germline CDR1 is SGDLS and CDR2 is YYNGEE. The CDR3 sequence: CASSVGSGAANYGYTF. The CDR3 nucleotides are TGTGCCAGCAGCGTAGGCTCGGGAGCAGCTAACTATGGCTACACCTTC.

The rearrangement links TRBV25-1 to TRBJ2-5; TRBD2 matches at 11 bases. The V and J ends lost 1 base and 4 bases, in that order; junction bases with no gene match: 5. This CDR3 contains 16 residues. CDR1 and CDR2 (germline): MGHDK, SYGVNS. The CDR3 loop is CASSESIAGGAETQYF. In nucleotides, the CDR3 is TGTGCCAGCAGTGAATCGATAGCGGGGGGGGCAGAGACCCAGTACTTC.

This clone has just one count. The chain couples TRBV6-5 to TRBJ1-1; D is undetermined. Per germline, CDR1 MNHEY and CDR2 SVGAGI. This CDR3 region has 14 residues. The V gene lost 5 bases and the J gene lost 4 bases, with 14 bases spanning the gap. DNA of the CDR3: TGTGCCAGCAGTCTAGGACGGGAGATCACTGAAGCTTTCTTT. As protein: CASSLGREITEAFF.

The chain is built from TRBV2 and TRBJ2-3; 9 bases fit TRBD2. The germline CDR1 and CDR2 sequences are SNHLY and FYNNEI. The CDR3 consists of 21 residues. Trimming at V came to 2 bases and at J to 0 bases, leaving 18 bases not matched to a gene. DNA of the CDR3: TGTGCCAGCAGTGAATCGCGACTAGCGGAGCTTATCAGGGGTAGCACAGATACGCAGTATTTT. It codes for CASSESRLAELIRGSTDTQYF.

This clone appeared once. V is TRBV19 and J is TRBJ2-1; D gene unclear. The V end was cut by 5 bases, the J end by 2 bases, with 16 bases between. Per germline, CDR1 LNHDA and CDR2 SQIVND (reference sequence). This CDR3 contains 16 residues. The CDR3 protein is CASSPLGAGPYNEQFF. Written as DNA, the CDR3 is TGTGCCAGTAGTCCTCTGGGCGCCGGTCCCTACAATGAGCAGTTCTTC.

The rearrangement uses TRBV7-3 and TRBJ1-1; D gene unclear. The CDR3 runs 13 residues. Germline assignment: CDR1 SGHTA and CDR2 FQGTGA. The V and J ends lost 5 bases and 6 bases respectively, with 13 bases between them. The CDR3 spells CASSPPGPAEAFF. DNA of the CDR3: TGTGCCAGCAGCCCACCAGGCCCCGCTGAAGCTTTCTTT.

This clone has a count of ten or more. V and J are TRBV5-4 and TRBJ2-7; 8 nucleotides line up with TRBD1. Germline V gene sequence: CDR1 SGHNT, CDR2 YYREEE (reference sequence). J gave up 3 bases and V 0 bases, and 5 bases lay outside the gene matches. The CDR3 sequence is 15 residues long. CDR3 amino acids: CASSLGAGTGYEQYF. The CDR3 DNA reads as TGTGCCAGCAGCTTGGGGGCCGGGACAGGCTACGAGCAGTACTTC.

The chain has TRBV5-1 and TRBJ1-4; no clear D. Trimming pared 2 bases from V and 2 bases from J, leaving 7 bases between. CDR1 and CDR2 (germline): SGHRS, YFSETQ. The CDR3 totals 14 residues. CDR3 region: CASSFGQTNEKLFF. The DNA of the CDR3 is TGCGCCAGCAGCTTTGGGCAGACTAATGAAAAACTGTTTTTT.

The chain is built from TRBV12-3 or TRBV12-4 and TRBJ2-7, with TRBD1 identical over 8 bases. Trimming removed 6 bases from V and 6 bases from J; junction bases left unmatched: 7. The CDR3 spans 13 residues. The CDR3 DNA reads TGTGCCAGCAGCTGGACAGGGTCGGGCGAGCAGTACTTC. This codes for CASSWTGSGEQYF.

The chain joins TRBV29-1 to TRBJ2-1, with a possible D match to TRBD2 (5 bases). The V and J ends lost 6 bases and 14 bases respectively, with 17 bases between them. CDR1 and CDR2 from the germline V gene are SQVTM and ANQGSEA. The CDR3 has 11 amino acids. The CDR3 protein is CSVQDPPREFF. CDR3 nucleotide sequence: TGCAGCGTCCAAGACCCCCCGAGGGAGTTCTTC.

The CDR3 region has the DNA TGTGCCAGCAGCTTAGCGGGGGGGACCTCTGGTACGCAGTATTTT. Translating gives CASSLAGGTSGTQYF. The chain recombines TRBV11-2 with TRBJ2-3, with 8 bases identical to TRBD2. This CDR3 spans 15 amino acids. Germline lookup yields CDR1 SGHAT and CDR2 FQNNGV. The V and J ends lost 1 base and 8 bases, in that order; junction bases with no gene match: 8.

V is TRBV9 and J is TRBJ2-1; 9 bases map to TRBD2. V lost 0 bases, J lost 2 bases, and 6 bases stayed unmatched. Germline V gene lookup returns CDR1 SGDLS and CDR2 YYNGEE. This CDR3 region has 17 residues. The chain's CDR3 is CASSVDGGGGTYNEQFF. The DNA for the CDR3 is TGTGCCAGCAGCGTAGATGGCGGGGGGGGCACCTACAATGAGCAGTTCTTC. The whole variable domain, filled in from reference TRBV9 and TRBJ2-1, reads DSGVTQTPKHLITATGQRVTLRCSPRSGDLSVYWYQQSLDQGLQFLIQYYNGEERAKGNILERFSAQQFPDLHSELNLSSLELGDSALYFCASSVDGGGGTYNEQFFGPGTRLTVL.

The CDR3 region is CASSGDRAGGQPQHF. The CDR3 nucleotides read TGTGCCAGCAGTGGGGACAGGGCAGGTGGTCAGCCCCAGCATTTT. J is TRBJ1-5 and V is TRBV2; 9 bases match TRBD1. Germline V gene sequence: CDR1 SNHLY, CDR2 FYNNEI. This CDR3 spans 15 amino acids. V gave up 4 bases and J gave up 6 bases; unmatched junction bases: 7.